Described below is a single T cell receptor beta chain sequence and its context. A 1 in 200,000 to 1 in 1 million T cell depth was the sequencing target. Some clones are missing from TCRdb's copy, which holds only in-frame ones; the method was immunoSEQ multiplex PCR. The sample shows 150,000 to 200,000 clones, approximately 77% of them seen only once. The CDR3 is 11 residues long. Germline-derived CDR1 and CDR2 are SGHTA and FQGNSA. With 5 bases removed from V and 5 bases from J, the gap between germline ends came to 7 bases. This sample is part of a study of cytotoxic CD8 clonotypes in ibrutinib-treated CLL. Study context: Specimens for response were gathered following a median approximately 12 months of therapy, spanning 6 to 36.

This material consisted of PBMCs, taken after 12 months of ibrutinib treatment. This sequence was found in a human donor with chronic lymphocytic leukemia. V usage is TRBV7-2 and J usage is TRBJ2-7; D not certain. The CDR3 DNA is TGTGCCAGCAGCCCATTTAACGAGCAGTACTTC. Amino acid sequence: CASSPFNEQYF. Supplemented by reference TRBV7-2 and TRBJ2-7, the full variable domain reads GAGVSQSPSNKVTEKGKDVELRCDPISGHTALYWYRQSLGQGLEFLIYFQGNSAPDKSGLPSDRFSAERTGGSVSTLTIQRTQQEDSAVYLCASSPFNEQYFGPGTRLTVT.